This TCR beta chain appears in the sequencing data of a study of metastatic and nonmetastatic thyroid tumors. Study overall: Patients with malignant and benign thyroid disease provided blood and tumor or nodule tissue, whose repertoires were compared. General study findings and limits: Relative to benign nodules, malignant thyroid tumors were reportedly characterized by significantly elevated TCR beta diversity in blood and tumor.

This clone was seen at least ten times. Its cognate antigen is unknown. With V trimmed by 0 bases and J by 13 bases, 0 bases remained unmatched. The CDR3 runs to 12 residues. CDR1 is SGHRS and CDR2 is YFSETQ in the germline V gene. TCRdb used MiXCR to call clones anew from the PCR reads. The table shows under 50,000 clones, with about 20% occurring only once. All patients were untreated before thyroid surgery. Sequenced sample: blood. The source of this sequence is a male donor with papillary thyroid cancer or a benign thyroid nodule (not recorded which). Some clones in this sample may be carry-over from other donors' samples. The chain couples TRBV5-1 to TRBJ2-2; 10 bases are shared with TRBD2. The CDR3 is CASSLGLAGLFF. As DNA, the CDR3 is TGCGCCAGCAGCTTGGGACTAGCGGGGCTGTTTTTT.